The TCR beta chain described here comes from a study of T cell repertoires in cytomegalovirus infection. Germline V CDR1 and CDR2: SGHRS, YFSETQ. CDR3 length: 16 residues. Trimming stripped 4 bases from V and 1 base from J, with 18 bases between. TCRdb re-called the reads with MiXCR, one entry per CDR3 protein. This sample has about 890,000 distinct CDR3 sequences, with about a third found just once. On this clonotype: Antigen specificity is unknown.

Study results and caveats: The response measured ex vivo was dominated by TCR beta clonotypes (HLA-C-restricted and CMV-specific).

The origin of this receptor is a human donor in good health (CMV status not recorded). Some clones in this sample may be carry-over from other donors' samples. The chain links TRBV5-1 to TRBJ2-7, with D possibly being TRBD2 (6 bases). Sample: cultured CD8+ T cells from PBMCs, taken from culture after CMV antigen stimulation. Here the CDR3 reads CASSKGLGGASYEQYF. Here the CDR3 DNA reads TGCGCCAGCAGCAAAGGACTCGGGGGTGCGTCCTACGAGCAGTACTTC.